Sequencing of this T cell receptor (beta chain) was carried out in a study of T cells in Graves' hyperthyroidism and ophthalmopathy (dated by TCRdb to about 2019). Describing the broader study: Peripheral blood was sampled at the time of initial diagnosis, prior to any treatment. To identify distinguishing TCR V-J signatures, a discovery cohort of about 95 patients was used, comprising some 45 with Graves' ophthalmopathy and around 57 with stable Graves' hyperthyroidism. Prospective prediction of ophthalmopathy was tested in an independent validation cohort consisting of fewer than 20 hyperthyroidism patients and approximately 16 patients who later progressed to ophthalmopathy. The roughly 100 discovery patients were randomly divided into training and test sets at a 7:3 ratio. In about 6 Graves' hyperthyroidism patients, the study also compared T-cell repertoires from thyroid tissue with T-cell repertoires from blood. Once sampling was done, hyperthyroidism patients were given methimazole at a starting dose of 30 mg daily, whereas ophthalmopathy patients were given high-dose intravenous methylprednisolone. The paper describes TCR Vbeta CDR3 sequencing of around 130 peripheral blood samples, made up of 43 ophthalmopathy patients, approximately 76 hyperthyroidism patients and 17 progressor patients. What the authors observed across the whole study: Ophthalmopathy was separated from stable hyperthyroidism by a 13 V-J signature model, with about 86% sensitivity and roughly 81% specificity obtained in cross-validation and 80%/75% obtained in testing. Most expanded thyroid clonotypes (frequency above 0.001) were also detected in blood, a finding suggesting that blood repertoires may reflect thyroid immune responses. In validation, progression to ophthalmopathy was predicted by the model with 70.59% sensitivity and around 75% specificity, a median of about 6.8 months before onset. Sample size was not statistically predetermined, and investigators were not blinded to group allocation.

In the ophthalmopathy patients, disease was moderately to severely active, with a Clinical Activity Score of 3 or more, a NOSPECS grade of 4 or more, and a duration of less than 3 months. Patients with uncontrolled infections, other autoimmune diseases, pregnancy or lactation were excluded. Clinical symptoms, serum thyroxine and TRAb, thyroid ultrasound, and orbital computed tomography formed the basis for the diagnoses. Ficoll-Paque density gradient centrifugation was used to isolate PBMCs from around 10 ml of fresh peripheral blood. Total RNA was extracted using Trizol reagent, and RNA quality was assessed on an Agilent 2100 Bioanalyzer. With regard to this clonotype: What antigen it recognizes has not been identified. No base-level quality is on record; no much larger clone is a single base apart.

The CDR1 and CDR2 encoded by the germline V gene are MDHEN and SYDVKM. The CDR3 starts with the cysteine, ends with the phenylalanine, and has 11 residues. Only the CDR3 region is kept as DNA, spanning 33 bases read in frame from base 1. V and J lose 10 bases and 13 bases, and a span of 19 bases separates them. TCR beta CDR3 regions were amplified from RNA transcripts. The TCR CDR3 was subjected to a first round of RT-PCR using the HTBI primer set and the Qiagen OneStep RT-PCR kit. Libraries were constructed in a second round of multiplex PCR, after which size selection and purification were performed. Libraries were sequenced paired-end with 100 bp reads on an Illumina HiSeq2000. As for how the authors treated the data: SOAPnuke was used to process the raw data, throwing out any read that contained adapters or uncalled bases, had a mean Phred below 15, or lacked an exact constant-primer or identifier match. COPE v1.2.5 was used to merge the high-quality paired reads, and each unique nucleotide sequence was defined as a clonotype. MiTCR v1.1 was used to align the clonotypes against IMGT TRBV, TRBD and TRBJ reference segments. The analysis was restricted to V-J combinations with a frequency above 0.0001, which together covered 99% to 99.2% of the repertoires. The TCS score was defined as the ratio of F50 (clonal expansion) to E x V (chaos), calculated using BLOSUM62-based TCRdist between CDR3 peptides within each V-J. Welch's t-statistics and random forest reduced 500 to 650 V-J features to 13, which were used in a naive Bayes classifier (R e1071). The public reads were quality trimmed at Q25 with fastp and then assembled into clones with MiXCR by TCRdb, keeping productive beta chains. For every CDR3 protein sequence, its rows merge into one entry that carries the most common genes and DNA. The V and J calls were determined by TCRdb, not by the authors. The sample table shows 600,000 to 650,000 distinct CDR3 sequences, and under 25% are seen once. About 34% of the sample goes to the ten largest clones.

The sample taken for sequencing was blood. The receptor was derived from a man aged 30-40 years with Graves' ophthalmopathy. Here the chain combines TRBV28 and TRBJ2-5, with the D segment identity uncertain. The CDR3 protein is CATGRLRSLYF. The DNA sequence follows: TGTGCCACAGGACGACTCCGAAGTCTGTACTTC. When the CDR3 is completed using the reference TRBV28 and TRBJ2-5 genes on either side, the full variable domain is DVKVTQSSRYLVKRTGEKVFLECVQDMDHENMFWYRQDPGLGLRLIYFSYDVKMKEKGDIPEGYSVSREKKERFSLILESASTNQTSMYLCATGRLRSLYFGPGTRLLVL.